This T cell receptor beta chain was sequenced for a study of T cell changes during pregnancy in multiple sclerosis. The table came from immunoSEQ multiplex PCR; TCRdb's copy has only in-frame clones and leaves some out. The repertoire consists of around 33,000 clones, with roughly nine tenths occurring once and the leading ten covering roughly 7.4%. V was shortened by 3 bases and J by 0 bases, with 19 bases between the two germline ends. The CDR3 covers 17 residues. CDR1 SGDLS and CDR2 YYNGEE come from the germline V gene. This sequence was found in a female donor with multiple sclerosis, enrolled in a pregnancy study. The chain carries TRBV9 and TRBJ2-7, with a possible D match to TRBD1 (5 bases). Sequencing was performed on CD8+ T cells from peripheral blood mononuclear cells, taken before pregnancy. CDR3 in DNA: TGTGCCAGCAGCGCCCGCCCGACAGACCTGAGCTCCTACGAGCAGTACTTC. This gives the protein CASSARPTDLSSYEQYF.